In this sample, the clone carrying this TCR beta chain turned up once. In the original analysis: It was from reference gene primer amplification that nucleated cell counts were estimated. Clones were read by immunoSEQ multiplex PCR, and TCRdb kept only the in-frame ones, dropping some. That table supplies the V and J calls and clone size; D and trimming were determined from the DNA. This sample yields approximately 120,000 clones, of which 81% are seen a single time; 15% to 20% belongs to the top ten. The data stem from a study of blood T cell repertoires in COVID-19. The overall study: The origin of the acute and convalescent COVID-19 samples was the United States, Italy and Spain. PBMCs, B-cell-depleted T cells, or T cells were the source of the cDNA or gDNA that made up the material.

Seattle participants joined during active infection and were tracked over time. Sequenced: peripheral blood. The TCR comes from a man aged 25-45 years with COVID-19, enrolled during active disease.

CDR3 residues: CASNTGYGQPQHF. DNA of the CDR3: TGTGCCAGCAATACCGGGTACGGTCAGCCCCAGCATTTT. The chain is built from TRBV6-5 and TRBJ1-5; D is unclear. Germline CDR1 reads MNHEY; CDR2 reads SVGAGI. The CDR3 is made up of 13 amino acids. The V and J ends lost 7 bases and 6 bases respectively, with 13 bases between them.